This T cell receptor beta chain was profiled in a study of shared clonotypes between healthy human individuals. Study-wide results and caveats: Among donors, clonotype sharing was expected to be affected by sequencing depth.

There are 13 residues in the CDR3. V lost 0 bases, J lost 7 bases, and 1 base stayed unmatched. Germline CDR1 reads SGHTA; CDR2 reads FQGTGA. Repertoires were generated with immunoSEQ multiplex PCR, while TCRdb's copy carries only in-frame clones and drops some. The sample has around 430,000 clones, roughly three quarters seen once; the top ten hold around 14%. The sample holds a few counts of this clone. Its antigen is unknown. The sequence was collected from a woman aged 40 to 50 in good health. Some clones in this sample may be carry-over from other donors' samples. The sequenced material came from PBMCs. The genes are TRBV7-3 and TRBJ1-2; the match to TRBD1 covers 8 bases. The chain's CDR3 is CASSLTGQAGYTF. For the CDR3, the DNA is TGTGCCAGCAGCTTAACGGGACAGGCTGGCTACACCTTC.